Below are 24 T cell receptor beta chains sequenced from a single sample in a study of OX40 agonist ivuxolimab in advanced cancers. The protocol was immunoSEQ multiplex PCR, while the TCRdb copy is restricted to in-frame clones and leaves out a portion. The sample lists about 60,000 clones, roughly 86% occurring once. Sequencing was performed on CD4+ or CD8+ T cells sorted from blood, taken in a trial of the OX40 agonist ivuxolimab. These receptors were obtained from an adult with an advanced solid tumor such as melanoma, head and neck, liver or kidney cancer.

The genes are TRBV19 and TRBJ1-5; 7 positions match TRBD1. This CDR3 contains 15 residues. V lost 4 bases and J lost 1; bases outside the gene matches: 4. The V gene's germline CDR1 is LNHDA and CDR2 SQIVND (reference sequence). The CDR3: CASSTWDRSNQPQHF. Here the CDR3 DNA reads TGTGCCAGTAGTACCTGGGACAGAAGCAATCAGCCCCAGCATTTT.

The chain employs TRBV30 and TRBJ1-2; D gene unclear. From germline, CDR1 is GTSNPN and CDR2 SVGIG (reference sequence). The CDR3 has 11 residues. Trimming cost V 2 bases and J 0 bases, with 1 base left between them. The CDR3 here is CAWSTNYGYTF. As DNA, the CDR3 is TGTGCCTGGAGTACTAACTATGGCTACACCTTC.

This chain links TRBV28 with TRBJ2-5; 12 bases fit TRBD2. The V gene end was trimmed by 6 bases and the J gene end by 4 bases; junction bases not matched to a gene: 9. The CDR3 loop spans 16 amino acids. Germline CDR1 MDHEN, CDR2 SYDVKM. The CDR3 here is CASRRRTGLAGETQYF. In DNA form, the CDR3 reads TGTGCCAGCAGGAGGAGAACGGGACTAGCGGGAGAGACCCAGTACTTC.

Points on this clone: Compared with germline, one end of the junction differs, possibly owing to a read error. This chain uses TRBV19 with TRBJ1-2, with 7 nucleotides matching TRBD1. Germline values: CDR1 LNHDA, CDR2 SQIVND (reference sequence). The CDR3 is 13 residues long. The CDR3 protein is CASSLDRVDGYTF. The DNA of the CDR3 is TGTGCCAGTAGTCTAGACAGGGTAGATGGCTACACCTTC.

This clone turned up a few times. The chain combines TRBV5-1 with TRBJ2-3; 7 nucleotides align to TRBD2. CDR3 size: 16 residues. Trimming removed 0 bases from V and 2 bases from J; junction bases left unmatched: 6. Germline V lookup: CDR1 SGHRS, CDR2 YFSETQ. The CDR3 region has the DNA TGCGCCAGCAGCTTGGTCCTAGCGGAGCTCACAGATACGCAGTATTTT. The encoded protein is CASSLVLAELTDTQYF.

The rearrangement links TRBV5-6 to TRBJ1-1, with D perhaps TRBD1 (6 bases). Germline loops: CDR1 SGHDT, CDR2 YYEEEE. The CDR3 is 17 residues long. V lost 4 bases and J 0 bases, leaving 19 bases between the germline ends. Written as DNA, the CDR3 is TGTGCCAGCAGCATGAACAGGGTTTGGGTAATGAACACTGAAGCTTTCTTT. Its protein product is CASSMNRVWVMNTEAFF.

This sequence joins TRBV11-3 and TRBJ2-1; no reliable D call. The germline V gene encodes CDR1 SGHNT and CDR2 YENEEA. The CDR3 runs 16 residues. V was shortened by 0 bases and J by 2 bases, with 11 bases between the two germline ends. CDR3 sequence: CASSLEGSLPYNEQFF. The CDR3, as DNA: TGTGCCAGCAGCTTAGAGGGCAGCTTACCCTACAATGAGCAGTTCTTC.

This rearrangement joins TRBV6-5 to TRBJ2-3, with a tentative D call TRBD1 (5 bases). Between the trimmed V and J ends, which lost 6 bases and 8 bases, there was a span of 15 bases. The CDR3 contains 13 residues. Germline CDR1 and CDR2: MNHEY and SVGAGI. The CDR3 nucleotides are TGTGCCAGCAGCAGGGCCGAACGTGTTACGCAGTATTTT. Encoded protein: CASSRAERVTQYF.

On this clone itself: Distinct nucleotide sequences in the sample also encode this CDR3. This chain's CDR3 is CASSLEGTRSGNTIYF. The DNA of the CDR3 is TGTGCCAGCAGCTTAGAGGGCACCCGCTCTGGAAACACCATATATTTT. The chain has TRBV5-4 and TRBJ1-3; D call uncertain. The CDR3 contains 16 residues. Per the germline V gene, CDR1 is SGHNT and CDR2 is YYREEE (reference sequence). V was cut by 2 bases and J by 0 bases, with 12 bases left in between.

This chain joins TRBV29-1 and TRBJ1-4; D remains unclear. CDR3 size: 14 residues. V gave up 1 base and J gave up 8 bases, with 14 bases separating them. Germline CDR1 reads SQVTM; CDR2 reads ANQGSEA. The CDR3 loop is CSVEGTSSEEKLFF. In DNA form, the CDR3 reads TGCAGCGTTGAAGGTACTTCCTCGGAAGAAAAACTGTTTTTT.

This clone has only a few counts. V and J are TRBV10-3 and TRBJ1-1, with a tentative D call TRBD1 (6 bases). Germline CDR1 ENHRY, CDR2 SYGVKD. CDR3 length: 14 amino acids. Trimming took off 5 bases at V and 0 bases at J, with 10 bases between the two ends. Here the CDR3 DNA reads TGTGCCATCAGTACACAGGGAATGAACACTGAAGCTTTCTTT. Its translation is CAISTQGMNTEAFF.

Written as DNA, the CDR3 is TGCGCCAGCAGCGAGGGACTAGCGGGAGTCGGGGAGCAGTTCTTC. Its protein is CASSEGLAGVGEQFF. The genes are TRBV5-1 and TRBJ2-1, with 14 positions matching TRBD2. The V gene's germline CDR1 is SGHRS and CDR2 YFSETQ. Unmatched junction bases numbered 7, after V lost 4 bases and J lost 10 bases. There are 15 residues in the CDR3.

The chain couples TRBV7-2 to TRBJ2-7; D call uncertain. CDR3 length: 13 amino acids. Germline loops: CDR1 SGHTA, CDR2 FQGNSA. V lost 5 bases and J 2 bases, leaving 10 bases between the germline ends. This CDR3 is CASSLRAPYEQYF. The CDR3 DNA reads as TGTGCCAGCAGCCTCCGAGCCCCCTACGAGCAGTACTTC.

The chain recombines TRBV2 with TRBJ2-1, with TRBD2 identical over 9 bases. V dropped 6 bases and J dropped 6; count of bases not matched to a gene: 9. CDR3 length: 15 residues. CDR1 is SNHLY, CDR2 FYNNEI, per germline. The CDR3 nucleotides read TGTGCCAGCAGACCTCCGGGACTAGCAGTCAATGAGCAGTTCTTC. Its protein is CASRPPGLAVNEQFF.

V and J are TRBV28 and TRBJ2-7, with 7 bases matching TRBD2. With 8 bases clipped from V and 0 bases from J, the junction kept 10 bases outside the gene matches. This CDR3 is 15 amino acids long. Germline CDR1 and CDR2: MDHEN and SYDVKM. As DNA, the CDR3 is TGTGCCAGCGAGACCCTGCGGGGGAGCTCCTACGAGCAGTACTTC. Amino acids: CASETLRGSSYEQYF.

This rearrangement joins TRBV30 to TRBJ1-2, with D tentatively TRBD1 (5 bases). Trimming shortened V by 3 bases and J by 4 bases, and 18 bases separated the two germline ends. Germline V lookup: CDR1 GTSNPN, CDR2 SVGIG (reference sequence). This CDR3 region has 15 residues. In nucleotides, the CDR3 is TGTGCCTGGAGCCCCTTCCCGGGGGGGGGCTATGGCTACACCTTC. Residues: CAWSPFPGGGYGYTF. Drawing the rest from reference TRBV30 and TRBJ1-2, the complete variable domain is SQTIHQWPATLVQPVGSPLSLECTVEGTSNPNLYWYRQAAGRGLQLLFYSVGIGQISSEVPQNLSASRPQDRQFILSSKKLLLSDSGFYLCAWSPFPGGGYGYTFGSGTRLTVV.

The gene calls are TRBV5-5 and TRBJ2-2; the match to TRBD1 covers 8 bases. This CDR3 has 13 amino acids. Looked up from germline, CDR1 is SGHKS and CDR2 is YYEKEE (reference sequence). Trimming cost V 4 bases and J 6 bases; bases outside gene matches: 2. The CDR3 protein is CASSVQGAGELFF. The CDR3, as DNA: TGTGCCAGCAGCGTACAGGGGGCCGGGGAGCTGTTTTTT.

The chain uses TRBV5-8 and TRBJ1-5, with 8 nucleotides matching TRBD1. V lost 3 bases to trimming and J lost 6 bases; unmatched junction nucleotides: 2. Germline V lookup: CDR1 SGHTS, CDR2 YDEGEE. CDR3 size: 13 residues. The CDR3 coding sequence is TGTGCCAGCAGCTCGGACAGGGTTCAGCCCCAGCATTTT. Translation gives CASSSDRVQPQHF.

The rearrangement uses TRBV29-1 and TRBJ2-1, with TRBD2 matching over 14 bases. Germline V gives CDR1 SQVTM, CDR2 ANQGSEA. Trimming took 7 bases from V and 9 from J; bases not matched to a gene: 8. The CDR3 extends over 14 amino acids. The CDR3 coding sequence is TGCAGCGGGGGGACTAGCGGGAGTTCAAGTGAGCAGTTCTTC. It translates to CSGGTSGSSSEQFF.

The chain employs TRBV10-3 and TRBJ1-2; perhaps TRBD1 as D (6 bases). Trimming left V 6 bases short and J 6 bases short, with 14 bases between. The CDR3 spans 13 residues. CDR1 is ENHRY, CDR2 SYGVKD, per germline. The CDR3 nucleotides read TGTGCCATCAGACAACAGGGAGCCCATGGCTACACCTTC. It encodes CAIRQQGAHGYTF.

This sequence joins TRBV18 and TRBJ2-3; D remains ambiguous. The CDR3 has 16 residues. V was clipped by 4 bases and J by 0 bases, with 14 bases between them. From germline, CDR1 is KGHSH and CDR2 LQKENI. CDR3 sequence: CASSRITDTSTDTQYF. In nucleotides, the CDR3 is TGTGCCAGCTCACGAATCACAGATACTAGCACAGATACGCAGTATTTT. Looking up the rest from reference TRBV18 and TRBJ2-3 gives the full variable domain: NAGVMQNPRHLVRRRGQEARLRCSPMKGHSHVYWYRQLPEEGLKFMVYLQKENIIDESGMPKERFSAEFPKEGPSILRIQQVVRGDSAAYFCASSRITDTSTDTQYFGPGTRLTVL.

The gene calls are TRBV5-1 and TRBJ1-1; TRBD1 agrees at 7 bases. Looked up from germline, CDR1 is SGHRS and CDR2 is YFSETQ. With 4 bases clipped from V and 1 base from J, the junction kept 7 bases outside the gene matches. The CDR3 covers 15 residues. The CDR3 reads CASSLEGAKNTEAFF. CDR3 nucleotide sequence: TGCGCCAGCAGCCTGGAGGGGGCGAAGAACACTGAAGCTTTCTTT.

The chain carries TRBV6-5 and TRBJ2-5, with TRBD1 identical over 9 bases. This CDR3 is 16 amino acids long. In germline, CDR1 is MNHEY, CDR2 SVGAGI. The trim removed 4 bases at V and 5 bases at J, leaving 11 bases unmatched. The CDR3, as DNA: TGTGCCAGCAGTTCTTACGCACAGGGGGCAGTGGAGACCCAGTACTTC. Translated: CASSSYAQGAVETQYF.

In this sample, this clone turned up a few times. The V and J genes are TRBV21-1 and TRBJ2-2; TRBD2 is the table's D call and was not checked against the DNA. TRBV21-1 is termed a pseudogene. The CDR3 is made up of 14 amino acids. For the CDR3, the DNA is TGTGCCAGCAGCCCCCGGACTCCCACCGGGGAGCTGTTTTTT. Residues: CASSPRTPTGELFF.